This T cell receptor (beta chain) was retrieved from a study of T cell repertoires in cytomegalovirus infection. For the study at large: The public TCR beta signatures pointed to both CMV infection and matching HLA type.

TCRdb re-called the reads with MiXCR, one entry per CDR3 protein. The sample lists over 100,000 distinct CDR3 sequences; around 10% were seen once. The CDR3 is 14 amino acids. Germline CDR1 SGHVS, CDR2 FQNEAQ. The V and J ends lost 5 bases and 6 bases respectively, with 17 bases between them. There are many counts of this clonotype. The antigen is not known. The V call is TRBV7-8, the J call TRBJ2-7, with D perhaps matching TRBD2 (5 bases). Sequencing input: PBMCs, sequenced either directly or after in vitro stimulation (not recorded which). The source of this sequence is a human donor in good health (CMV status not recorded). Some clones in this sample may be carry-over from other donors' samples. The DNA of the CDR3 is TGTGCCAGCAGCGCGAACGGGGTGAGCGGCGAGCAGTACTTC. Its translation is CASSANGVSGEQYF.